Only a few counts were recorded for the clone carrying this T cell receptor (beta chain). Its antigen is unknown. Germline-derived CDR1 and CDR2 are MGHRA and YSYEKL. The V gene end was trimmed by 8 bases and the J gene end by 8 bases; junction bases not matched to a gene: 12. CDR3 size: 14 residues. Amplification of TCR beta CDR3 regions used RNA as the template. Researchers ran a first-round RT-PCR on the TCR CDR3 using the HTBI primer set. TCRdb reanalysed the multiplex PCR reads using MiXCR and keeps one entry per CDR3 protein. The table has about half a million distinct CDR3 sequences, roughly 22% seen once; the top ten hold approximately 49%. Pregnant or lactating patients were excluded, as were those with uncontrolled infection or other autoimmune disease. The diagnoses drew upon clinical symptoms, serum thyroxine and TRAb, thyroid ultrasound and orbital computed tomography. These data belong to a study of T cells in Graves' hyperthyroidism and ophthalmopathy.

Points from the study as a whole: Also found in blood were most expanded thyroid clonotypes above 0.001. A model of 13 V-J features distinguished ophthalmopathy from stable hyperthyroidism.

The rearrangement uses TRBV4-1 and TRBJ2-1; TRBD1 matches 7 bases. The TCR comes from a woman aged 65 to 85 with Graves' ophthalmopathy. The sequencing input was blood. CDR3 protein: CASARQGGWDEQFF. In DNA form, the CDR3 reads TGCGCCAGCGCAAGACAGGGCGGGTGGGATGAGCAGTTCTTC.